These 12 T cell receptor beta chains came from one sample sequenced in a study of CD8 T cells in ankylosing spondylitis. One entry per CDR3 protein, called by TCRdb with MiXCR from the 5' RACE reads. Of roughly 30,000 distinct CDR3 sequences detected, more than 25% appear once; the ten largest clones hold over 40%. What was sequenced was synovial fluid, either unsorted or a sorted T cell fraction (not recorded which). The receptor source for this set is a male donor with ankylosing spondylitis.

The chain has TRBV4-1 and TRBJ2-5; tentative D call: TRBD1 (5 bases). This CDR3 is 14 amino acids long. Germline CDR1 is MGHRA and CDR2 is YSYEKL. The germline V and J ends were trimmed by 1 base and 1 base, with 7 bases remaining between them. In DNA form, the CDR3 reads TGCGCCAGCAGCCAAGGGGGCTTCCAAGAGACCCAGTACTTC. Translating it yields CASSQGGFQETQYF.

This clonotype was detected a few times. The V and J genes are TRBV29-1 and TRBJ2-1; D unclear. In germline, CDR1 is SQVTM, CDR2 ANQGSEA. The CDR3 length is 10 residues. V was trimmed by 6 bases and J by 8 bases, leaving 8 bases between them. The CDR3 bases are TGCAGCGTACTCCACTATGAGCAGTTCTTC. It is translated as CSVLHYEQFF.

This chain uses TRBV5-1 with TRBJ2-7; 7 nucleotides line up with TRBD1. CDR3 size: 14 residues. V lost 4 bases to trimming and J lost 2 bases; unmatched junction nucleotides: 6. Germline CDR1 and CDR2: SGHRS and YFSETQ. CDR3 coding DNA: TGCGCCAGCAGCCTTCCAGGGGGAACCTACGAGCAGTACTTC. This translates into CASSLPGGTYEQYF.

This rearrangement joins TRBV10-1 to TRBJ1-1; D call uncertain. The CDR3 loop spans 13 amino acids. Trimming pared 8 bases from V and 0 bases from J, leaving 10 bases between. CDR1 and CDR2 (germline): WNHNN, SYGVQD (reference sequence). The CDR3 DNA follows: TGCGCCAGCCATCCGTATCTGAACACTGAAGCTTTCTTT. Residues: CASHPYLNTEAFF.

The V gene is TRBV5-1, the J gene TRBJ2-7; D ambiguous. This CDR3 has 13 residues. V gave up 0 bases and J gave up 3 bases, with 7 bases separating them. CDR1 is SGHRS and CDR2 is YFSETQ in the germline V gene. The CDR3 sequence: CASSLGYDYEQYV. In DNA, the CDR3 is TGCGCCAGCAGCTTGGGATACGACTACGAGCAGTACGTC.

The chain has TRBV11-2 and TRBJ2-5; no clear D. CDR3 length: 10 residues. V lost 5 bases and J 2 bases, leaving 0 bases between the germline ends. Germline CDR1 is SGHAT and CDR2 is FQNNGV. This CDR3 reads CASSQETQYF. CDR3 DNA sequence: TGTGCCAGCAGCCAAGAGACCCAGTACTTC. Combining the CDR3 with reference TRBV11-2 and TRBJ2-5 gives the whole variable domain EAGVAQSPRYKIIEKRQSVAFWCNPISGHATLYWYQQILGQGPKLLIQFQNNGVVDDSQLPKDRFSAERLKGVDSTLKIQPAKLEDSAVYLCASSQETQYFGPGTRLLVL.

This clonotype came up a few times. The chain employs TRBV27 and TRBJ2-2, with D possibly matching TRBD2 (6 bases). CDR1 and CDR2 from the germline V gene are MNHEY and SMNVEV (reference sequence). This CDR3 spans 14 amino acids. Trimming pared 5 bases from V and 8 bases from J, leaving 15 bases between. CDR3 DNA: TGTGCCAGCAGTCCAACTAGCTTGGGGGGGGAGCTGTTTTTT. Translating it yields CASSPTSLGGELFF.

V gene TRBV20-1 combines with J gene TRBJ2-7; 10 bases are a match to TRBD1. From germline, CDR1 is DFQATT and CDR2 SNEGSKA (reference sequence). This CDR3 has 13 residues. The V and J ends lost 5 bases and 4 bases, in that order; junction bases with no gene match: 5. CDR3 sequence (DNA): TGCAGTGCTCCTGGACAGGGGGGATACGAGCAGTACTTC. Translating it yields CSAPGQGGYEQYF.

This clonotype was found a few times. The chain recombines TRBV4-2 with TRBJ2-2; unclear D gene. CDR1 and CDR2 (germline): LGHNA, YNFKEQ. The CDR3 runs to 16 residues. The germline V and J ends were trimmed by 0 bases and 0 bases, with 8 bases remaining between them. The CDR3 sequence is CASSQEGSANTGELFF. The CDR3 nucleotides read TGTGCCAGCAGCCAAGAGGGGTCTGCGAACACCGGGGAGCTGTTTTTT.

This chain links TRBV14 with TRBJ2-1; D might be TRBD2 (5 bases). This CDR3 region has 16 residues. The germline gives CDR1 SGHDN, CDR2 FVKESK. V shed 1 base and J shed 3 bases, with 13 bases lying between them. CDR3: CASSQGTSIIYNEQFF. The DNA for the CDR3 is TGTGCCAGCAGCCAAGGGACTTCTATAATCTACAATGAGCAGTTCTTC.

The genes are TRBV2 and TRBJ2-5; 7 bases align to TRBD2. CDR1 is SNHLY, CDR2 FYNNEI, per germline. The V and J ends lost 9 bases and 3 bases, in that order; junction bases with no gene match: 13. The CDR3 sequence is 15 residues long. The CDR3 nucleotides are TGTGCCAGAAGGGCGGGAGTTGGGGTGAAAGAGACCCAGTACTTC. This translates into CARRAGVGVKETQYF.

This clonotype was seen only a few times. The CDR3: CSVLSGRAPQETQYF. The CDR3, as DNA: TGCAGCGTTCTTAGCGGGAGGGCCCCCCAAGAGACCCAGTACTTC. The chain combines TRBV29-1 with TRBJ2-5; 11 bases agree with TRBD2. Trimming cost V 5 bases and J 1 base; bases outside gene matches: 6. This CDR3 spans 15 amino acids. CDR1 is SQVTM, CDR2 ANQGSEA, per germline.